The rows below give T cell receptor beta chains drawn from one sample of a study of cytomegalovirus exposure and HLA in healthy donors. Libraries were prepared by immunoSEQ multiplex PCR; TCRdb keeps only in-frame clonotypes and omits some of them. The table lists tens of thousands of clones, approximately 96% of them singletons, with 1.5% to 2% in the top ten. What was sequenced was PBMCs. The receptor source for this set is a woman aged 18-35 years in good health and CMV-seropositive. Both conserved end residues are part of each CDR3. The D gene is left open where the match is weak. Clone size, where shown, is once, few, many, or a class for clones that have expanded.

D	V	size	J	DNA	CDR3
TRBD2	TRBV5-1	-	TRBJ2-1	TGCGCCAGCACCTGGGGGACTAGCGGGAGTCGGTACAATGAGCAGTTCTTC	CASTWGTSGSRYNEQFF
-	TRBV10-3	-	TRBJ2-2	TGTGCCATCAGTGAGAGTGGGCCGAACACCGGGGAGCTGTTTTTT	CAISESGPNTGELFF
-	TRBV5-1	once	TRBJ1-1	TGCGCCAGCAGCTTGGAAGGCGCGGGCACTGAAGCTTTCTTT	CASSLEGAGTEAFF
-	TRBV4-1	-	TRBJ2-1	TGCGCCAGCCGGGGGACCGGCTCCTACAATGAGCAGTTCTTC	CASRGTGSYNEQFF
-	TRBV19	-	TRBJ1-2	TGTGCCAGTGCCCCCCGGGCTAACTATGGCTACACCTTC	CASAPRANYGYTF
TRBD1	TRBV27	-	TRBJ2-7	TGTGCCAGCAGATCGGACAGGGGTACCTACGAGCAGTACTTC	CASRSDRGTYEQYF
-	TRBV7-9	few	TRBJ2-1	TGTGCCAGCAGCTTTAGAGCGGAATCCTACAATGAGCAGTTCTTC	CASSFRAESYNEQFF
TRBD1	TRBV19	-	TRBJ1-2	TGTGCCAGTAGTTCACACAGGGGGCTAGGCTATGGCTACACCTTC	CASSSHRGLGYGYTF
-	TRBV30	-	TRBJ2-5	TGTGCCTGGAGTGTACTGGGGGGAGAGGAGACCCAGTACTTC	CAWSVLGGEETQYF
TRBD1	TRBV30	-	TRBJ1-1	TGTGCCTGGTCTTCCTACAGGGGAAAGACTGAAGCTTTCTTT	CAWSSYRGKTEAFF
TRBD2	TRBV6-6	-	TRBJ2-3	TGTGCCAGCAGTTACCTGCTGGGGAGGGGAGAAGATACGCAGTATTTT	CASSYLLGRGEDTQYF
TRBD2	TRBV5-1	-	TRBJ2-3	TGCGCCAGCAGCTTGGTAGCGGGAGGGCAGGATACGCAGTATTTT	CASSLVAGGQDTQYF
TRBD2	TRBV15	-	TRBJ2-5	TGTGCCACCAGCAGAGTTAACAGCGGGAGGTTTGAAAGGGAAGAGACCCAGTACTTC	CATSRVNSGRFEREETQYF
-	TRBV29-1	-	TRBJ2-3	TGCAGCGTCGTAACCGAGGGAGGTTTAGATACGCAGTATTTT	CSVVTEGGLDTQYF
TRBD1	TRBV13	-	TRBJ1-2	TGTGCCAGCAGCTCGAAAACTACGACAGGGGGCCCCTATGGCTACACCTTC	CASSSKTTTGGPYGYTF
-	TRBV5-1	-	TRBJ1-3	TGCGCCAGCAGCTTGGGCCAACTCTCTGGAAACACCATATATTTT	CASSLGQLSGNTIYF
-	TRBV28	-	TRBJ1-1	TGTGCCAGCAGTCTTGTCCAGGGGAACACTGAAGCTTTCTTT	CASSLVQGNTEAFF
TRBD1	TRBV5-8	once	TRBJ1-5	TGTGCCAGCAGCCCGACAGGGGGGTTCTATCAGCCCCAGCATTTT	CASSPTGGFYQPQHF
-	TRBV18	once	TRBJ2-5	TGTGCCAGCTCACCACCGATAAGCGGCCTGTACTTC	CASSPPISGLYF
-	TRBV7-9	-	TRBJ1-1	TGTGCCAGCAGCTTAGAGGCAGGGGATGAAGCTTTCTTT	CASSLEAGDEAFF
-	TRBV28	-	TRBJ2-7	TGTGCCAGCAGTTTACCAGGCTCCTACGAGCAGTACTTC	CASSLPGSYEQYF
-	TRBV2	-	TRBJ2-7	TGTGCCAGCAGTGAGGGGGGGGCCGAGCAGTACTTC	CASSEGGAEQYF
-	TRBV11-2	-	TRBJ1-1	TGTGCCAGCAGCTTAGTCAGGGCCATGAACACTGAAGCTTTCTTT	CASSLVRAMNTEAFF
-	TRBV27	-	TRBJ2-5	TGTGCCAGCAGTTTAACGGGGGAGACCCAGTACTTC	CASSLTGETQYF
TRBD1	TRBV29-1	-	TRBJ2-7	TGCAGCGTGCAAGGACAGGGGGTAACCTACGAGCAGTACTTC	CSVQGQGVTYEQYF
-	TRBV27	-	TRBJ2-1	TGTGCCAGCAGTTTAATCTCCGGGACTGGGTACAATGAGCAGTTCTTC	CASSLISGTGYNEQFF
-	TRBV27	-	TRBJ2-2	TGTGCCAGCAGGCCTAGCACCGGGGAGCTGTTTTTT	CASRPSTGELFF
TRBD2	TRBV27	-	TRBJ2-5	TGTGCCAGCAGCCCCTCCCGGCCTCTAGCGGGAGGGTACCAAGAGACCCAGTACTTC	CASSPSRPLAGGYQETQYF